This record concerns one T cell receptor beta chain sequence. The record originates from a study of blood T cell repertoires in COVID-19. For the study at large: Samples taken during acute and convalescent COVID-19 were collected in the United States, Italy and Spain. The analysed material was cDNA or gDNA that came from T cells, B-cell-depleted T cells, or PBMCs.

The ends were cut back, 4 bases at V and 5 bases at J, with 14 bases in the middle. Germline V gene data show CDR1 as MGHRA and CDR2 as YSYEKL. The CDR3 spans 14 residues. In the authors' workflow: Cell counts per sample came from amplifying reference gene primers. Clones were read by immunoSEQ multiplex PCR, and TCRdb kept only the in-frame ones, dropping some. V and J calls and clone size are as listed in that table; D and trimming were resolved from the DNA. The profile shows 120,000 or so clones, 70% to 90% of them singletons. This chain connects TRBV4-1 to TRBJ1-1; possibly TRBD1 for D (6 bases). The receptor comes from a human donor in a cohort sampled during active COVID-19. Sample: peripheral blood. DNA of the CDR3: TGCGCCAGCAGCCGCGGGGGGGGCTTGACTGAAGCTTTCTTT. It is translated as CASSRGGGLTEAFF.